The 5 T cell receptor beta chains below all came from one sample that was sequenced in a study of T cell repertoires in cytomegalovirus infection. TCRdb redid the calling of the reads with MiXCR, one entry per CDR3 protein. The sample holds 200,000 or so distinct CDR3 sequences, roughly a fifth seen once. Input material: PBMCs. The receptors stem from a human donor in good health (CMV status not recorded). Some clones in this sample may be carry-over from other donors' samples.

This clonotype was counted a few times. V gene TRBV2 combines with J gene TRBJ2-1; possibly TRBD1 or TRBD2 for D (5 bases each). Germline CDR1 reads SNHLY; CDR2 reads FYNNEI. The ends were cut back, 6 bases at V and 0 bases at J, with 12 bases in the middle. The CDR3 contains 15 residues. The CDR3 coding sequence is TGTGCCAGCAGGGGGGATAGAAGCTCCTACAATGAGCAGTTCTTC. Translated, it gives CASRGDRSSYNEQFF.

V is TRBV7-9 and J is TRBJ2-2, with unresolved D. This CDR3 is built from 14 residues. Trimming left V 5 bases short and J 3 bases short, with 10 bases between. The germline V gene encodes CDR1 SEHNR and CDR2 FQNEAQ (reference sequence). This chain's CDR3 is CASSPSGYTGELFF. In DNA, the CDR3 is TGTGCCAGCAGCCCTTCTGGCTACACCGGGGAGCTGTTTTTT.

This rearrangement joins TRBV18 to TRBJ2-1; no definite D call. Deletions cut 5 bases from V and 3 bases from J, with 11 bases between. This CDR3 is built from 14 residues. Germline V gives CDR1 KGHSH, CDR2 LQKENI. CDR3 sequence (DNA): TGTGCCAGCTCAATCGGTGCCTACTACAATGAGCAGTTCTTC. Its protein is CASSIGAYYNEQFF.

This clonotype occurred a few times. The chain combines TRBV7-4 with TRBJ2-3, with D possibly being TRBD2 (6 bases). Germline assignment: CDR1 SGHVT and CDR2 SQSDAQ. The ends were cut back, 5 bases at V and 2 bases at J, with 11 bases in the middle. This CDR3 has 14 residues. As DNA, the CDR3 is TGTGCCAGCAGCCTGGAGGGAGCCACAGATACGCAGTATTTT. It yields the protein CASSLEGATDTQYF.

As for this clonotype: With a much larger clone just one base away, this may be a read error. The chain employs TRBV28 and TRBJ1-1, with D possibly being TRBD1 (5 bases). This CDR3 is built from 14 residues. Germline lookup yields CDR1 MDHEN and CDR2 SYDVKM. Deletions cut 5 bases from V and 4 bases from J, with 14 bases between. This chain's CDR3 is CASSVQVGRTEAFF. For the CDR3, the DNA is TGTGCCAGCAGTGTTCAGGTGGGGCGCACTGAAGCTTTCTTT.